The subject of this entry is one T cell receptor (beta chain). Its antigen is unidentified. This sample was included in a study of T cell responses to AZD1222 COVID-19 vaccine. Study-level points and caveats: Reportedly, nearly half the spike-specific TCRs target unmutated variant regions.

This table comes from immunoSEQ multiplex PCR, and its TCRdb copy is limited to in-frame clones, with some not included. The table has 85,000 or so clones, approximately 90% seen once; the top ten hold around 5%. There are 16 residues in the CDR3. From germline, CDR1 is SGHNT and CDR2 YENEEA. V lost 4 bases, J lost 0 bases, and 13 bases lay in between. The receptor was derived from an adult in good health. The sample consisted of peripheral blood, taken on day 0 of AZD1222 vaccination. V is TRBV11-3 and J is TRBJ1-3; tentative D call: TRBD1 (5 bases). The CDR3 region has the DNA TGTGCCAGCAGCTCCTACAGGTTCGGCTCTGGAAACACCATATATTTT. Translating it yields CASSSYRFGSGNTIYF.